The sequence of this T cell receptor beta chain was determined in a study of shared clonotypes between healthy human individuals. The overall study: The donor pool was made up of two women and three men aged 18 to 49. Overall study findings and caveats: Researchers found naive subsets generally carried larger estimated richness than memory subsets. The rarefaction results pointed to incomplete sorted-subset sequencing despite large depth.

Points on this clone: The target antigen is unknown.

Naive CD8 cells comprised CD45RO-negative, CCR7-positively selected cells, excluding terminally differentiated effector memory CD45RA+ cells. The assay was immunoSEQ multiplex PCR, and TCRdb's table has in-frame clones only and misses some. The sample holds about 2.1 million clones, over 85% seen once. V shed 5 bases, J shed 6 bases, and the junction held 10 bases outside the gene matches. This CDR3 has 15 amino acids. CDR1 and CDR2 from the germline V gene are LNHDA and SQIVND (reference sequence). The source material was naive CD8+ T cells from PBMCs. The V gene is TRBV19, the J gene TRBJ2-1; 7 bases are a match to TRBD1. The clonotype comes from a man aged 18 to 35 in good health. Some clones in this sample may be carry-over from other donors' samples. The CDR3 nucleotides are TGTGCCAGTAGTTCCACCGGGACAGTGCTCAATGAGCAGTTCTTC. The encoded protein is CASSSTGTVLNEQFF.